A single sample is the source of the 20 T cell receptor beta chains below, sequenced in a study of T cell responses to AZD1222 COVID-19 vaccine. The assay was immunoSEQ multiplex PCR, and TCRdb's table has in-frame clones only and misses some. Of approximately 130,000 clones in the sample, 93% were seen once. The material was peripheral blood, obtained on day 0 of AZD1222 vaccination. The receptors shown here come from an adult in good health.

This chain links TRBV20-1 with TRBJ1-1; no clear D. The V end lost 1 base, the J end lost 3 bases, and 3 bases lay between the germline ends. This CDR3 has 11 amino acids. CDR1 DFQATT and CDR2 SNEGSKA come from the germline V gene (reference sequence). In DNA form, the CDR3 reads TGCAGTGCTAGAGCGGACACTGAAGCTTTCTTT. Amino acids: CSARADTEAFF.

The DNA of the CDR3 is TGCGCCAGCAGCTCCTCAGGGGTTGGAAACACCATATATTTT. Translated, it gives CASSSSGVGNTIYF. The chain is built from TRBV5-1 and TRBJ1-3; perhaps TRBD1 as D (6 bases). Germline V gene lookup returns CDR1 SGHRS and CDR2 YFSETQ. Trimming cost V 3 bases and J 3 bases, with 10 bases left between them. This CDR3 region has 14 residues. Using reference TRBV5-1 and TRBJ1-3 for the parts outside the CDR3, the full variable domain is KAGVTQTPRYLIKTRGQQVTLSCSPISGHRSVSWYQQTPGQGLQFLFEYFSETQRNKGNFPGRFSGRQFSNSRSEMNVSTLELGDSALYLCASSSSGVGNTIYFGEGSWLTVV.

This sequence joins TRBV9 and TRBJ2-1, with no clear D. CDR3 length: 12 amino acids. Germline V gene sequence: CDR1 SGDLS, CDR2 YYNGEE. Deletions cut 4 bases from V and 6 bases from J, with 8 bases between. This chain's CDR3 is CASSLIPNEQFF. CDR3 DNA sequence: TGTGCCAGCAGCCTGATACCCAATGAGCAGTTCTTC.

For the CDR3, the DNA is TGTGCCAGCAGCACAGACAGGGTATACGATGAGCAGTTCTTC. Its translation is CASSTDRVYDEQFF. The rearrangement links TRBV11-3 to TRBJ2-1; TRBD1 agrees at 7 bases. This CDR3 is built from 14 residues. V dropped 5 bases and J dropped 8; count of bases not matched to a gene: 9. Per germline, CDR1 SGHNT and CDR2 YENEEA.

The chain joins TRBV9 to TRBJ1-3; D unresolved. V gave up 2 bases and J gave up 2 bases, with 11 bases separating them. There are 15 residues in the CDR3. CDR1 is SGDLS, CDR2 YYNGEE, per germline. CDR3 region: CASSVAVSTGNTIYF. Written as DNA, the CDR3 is TGTGCCAGCAGCGTCGCCGTTTCAACTGGAAACACCATATATTTT. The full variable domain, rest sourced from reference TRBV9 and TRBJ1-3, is DSGVTQTPKHLITATGQRVTLRCSPRSGDLSVYWYQQSLDQGLQFLIQYYNGEERAKGNILERFSAQQFPDLHSELNLSSLELGDSALYFCASSVAVSTGNTIYFGEGSWLTVV.

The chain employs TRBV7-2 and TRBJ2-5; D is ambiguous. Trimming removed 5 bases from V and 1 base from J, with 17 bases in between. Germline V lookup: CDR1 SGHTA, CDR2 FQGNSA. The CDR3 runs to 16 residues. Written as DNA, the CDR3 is TGTGCCAGCAGCCCCCTGGCCGCGATGGGCCAAGAGACCCAGTACTTC. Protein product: CASSPLAAMGQETQYF.

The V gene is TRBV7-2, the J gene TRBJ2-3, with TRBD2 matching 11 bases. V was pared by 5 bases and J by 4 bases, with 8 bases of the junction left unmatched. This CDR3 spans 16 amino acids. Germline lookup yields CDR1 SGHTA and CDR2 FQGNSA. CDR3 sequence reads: CASSPRLAGISDTQYF. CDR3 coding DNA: TGTGCCAGCAGCCCAAGACTAGCGGGAATCTCAGATACGCAGTATTTT.

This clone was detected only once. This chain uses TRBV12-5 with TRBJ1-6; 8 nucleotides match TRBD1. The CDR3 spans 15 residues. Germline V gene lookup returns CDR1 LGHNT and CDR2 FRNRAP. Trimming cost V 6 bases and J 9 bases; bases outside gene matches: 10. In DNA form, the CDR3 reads TGTGCTAGTGGGTCACCGGGACAGGAAGGTTCACCCCTCCACTTT. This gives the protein CASGSPGQEGSPLHF.

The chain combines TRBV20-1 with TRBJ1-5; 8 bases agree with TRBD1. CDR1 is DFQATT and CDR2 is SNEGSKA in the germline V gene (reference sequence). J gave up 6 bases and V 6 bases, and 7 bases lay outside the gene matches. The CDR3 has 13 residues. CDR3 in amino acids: CSASGQGAQPQHF. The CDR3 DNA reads TGCAGTGCAAGTGGGCAGGGGGCTCAGCCCCAGCATTTT.

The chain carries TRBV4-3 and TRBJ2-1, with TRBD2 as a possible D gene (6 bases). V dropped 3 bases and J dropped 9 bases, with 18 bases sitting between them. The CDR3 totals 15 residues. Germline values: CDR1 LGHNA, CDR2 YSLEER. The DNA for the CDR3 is TGCGCCAGCAGCCATGGGGGACTCACCTCAGGTGAGCAGTTCTTC. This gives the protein CASSHGGLTSGEQFF.

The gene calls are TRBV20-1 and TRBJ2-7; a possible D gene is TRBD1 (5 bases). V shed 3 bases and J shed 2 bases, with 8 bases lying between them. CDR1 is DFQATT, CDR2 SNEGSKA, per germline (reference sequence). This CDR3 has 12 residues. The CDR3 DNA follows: TGCAGTGCTAGTAAGGGGACCTACGAGCAGTACTTC. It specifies CSASKGTYEQYF.

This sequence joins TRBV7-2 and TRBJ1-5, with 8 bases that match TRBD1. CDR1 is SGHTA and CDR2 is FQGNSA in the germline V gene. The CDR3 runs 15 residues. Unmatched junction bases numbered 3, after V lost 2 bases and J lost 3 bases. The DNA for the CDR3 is TGTGCCAGCAGCTTACGGACAGGGCCCAATCAGCCCCAGCATTTT. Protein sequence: CASSLRTGPNQPQHF.

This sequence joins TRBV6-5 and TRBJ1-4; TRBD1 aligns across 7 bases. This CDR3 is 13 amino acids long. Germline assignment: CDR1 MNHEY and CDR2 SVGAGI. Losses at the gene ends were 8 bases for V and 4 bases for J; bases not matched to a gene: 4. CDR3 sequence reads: CASAGQSNEKLFF. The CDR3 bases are TGTGCCAGCGCGGGACAGAGTAATGAAAAACTGTTTTTT.

Here the CDR3 reads CASSPEVGQGASQPQHF. The CDR3 DNA reads as TGTGCCAGCAGCCCGGAGGTCGGACAGGGGGCTAGTCAGCCCCAGCATTTT. The chain carries TRBV5-5 and TRBJ1-5; 11 bases fit TRBD1. CDR1 is SGHKS, CDR2 YYEKEE, per germline (reference sequence). The CDR3 spans 17 residues. Germline trimming cut 4 bases from V and 6 bases from J; bases unmatched to any gene: 12.

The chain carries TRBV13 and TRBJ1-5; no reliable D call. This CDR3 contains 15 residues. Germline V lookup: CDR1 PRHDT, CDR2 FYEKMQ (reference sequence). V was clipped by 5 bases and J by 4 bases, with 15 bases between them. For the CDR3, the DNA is TGTGCCAGCAGCCCCGGCCGGGGTTGGAATCAGCCCCAGCATTTT. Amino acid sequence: CASSPGRGWNQPQHF.

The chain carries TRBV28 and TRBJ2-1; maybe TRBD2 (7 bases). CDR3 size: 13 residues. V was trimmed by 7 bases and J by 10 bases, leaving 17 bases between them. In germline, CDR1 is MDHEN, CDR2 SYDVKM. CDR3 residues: CASILRGGGEQFF. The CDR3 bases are TGTGCCAGCATCCTAAGGGGGGGAGGGGAGCAGTTCTTC.

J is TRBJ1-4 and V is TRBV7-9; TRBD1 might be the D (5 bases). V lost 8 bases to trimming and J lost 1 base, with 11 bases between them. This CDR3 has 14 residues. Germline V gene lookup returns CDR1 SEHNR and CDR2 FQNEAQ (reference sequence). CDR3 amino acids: CASQGLGTNEKLFF. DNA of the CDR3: TGTGCCAGCCAGGGATTGGGAACTAATGAAAAACTGTTTTTT.

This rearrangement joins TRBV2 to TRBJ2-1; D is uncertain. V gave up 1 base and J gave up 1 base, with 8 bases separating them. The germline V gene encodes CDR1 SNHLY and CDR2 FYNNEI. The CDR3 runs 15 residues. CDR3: CASSEGGLSYNEQFF. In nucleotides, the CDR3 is TGTGCCAGCAGTGAAGGTGGGTTGTCCTACAATGAGCAGTTCTTC.

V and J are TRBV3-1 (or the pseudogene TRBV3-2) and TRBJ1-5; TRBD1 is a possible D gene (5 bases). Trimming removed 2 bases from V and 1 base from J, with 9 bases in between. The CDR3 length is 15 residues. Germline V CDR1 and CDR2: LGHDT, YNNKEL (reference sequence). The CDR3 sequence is CASSQLRDSNQPQHF. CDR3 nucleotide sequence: TGTGCCAGCAGCCAACTCCGGGACAGCAATCAGCCCCAGCATTTT.

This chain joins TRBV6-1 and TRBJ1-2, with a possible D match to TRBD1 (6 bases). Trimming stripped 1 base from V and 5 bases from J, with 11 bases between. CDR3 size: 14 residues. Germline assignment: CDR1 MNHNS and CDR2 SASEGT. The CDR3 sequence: CASSEGGTSYGYTF. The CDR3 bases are TGTGCCAGCAGTGAAGGAGGGACAAGTTATGGCTACACCTTC.